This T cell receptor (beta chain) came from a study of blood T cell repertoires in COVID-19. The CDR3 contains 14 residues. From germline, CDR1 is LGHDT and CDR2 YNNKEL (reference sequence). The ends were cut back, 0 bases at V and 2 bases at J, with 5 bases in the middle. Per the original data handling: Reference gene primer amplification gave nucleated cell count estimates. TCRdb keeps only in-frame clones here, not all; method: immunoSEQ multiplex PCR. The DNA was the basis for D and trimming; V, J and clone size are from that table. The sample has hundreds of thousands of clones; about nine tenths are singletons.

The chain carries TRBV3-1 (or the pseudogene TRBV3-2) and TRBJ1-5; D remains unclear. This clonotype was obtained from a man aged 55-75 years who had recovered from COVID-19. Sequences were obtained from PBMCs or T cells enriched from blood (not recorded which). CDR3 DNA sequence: TGTGCCAGCAGCCAAGATATTGGCAATCAGCCCCAGCATTTT. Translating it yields CASSQDIGNQPQHF.